The T cell receptor beta chain under discussion was sequenced for a study of blood T cell repertoires in COVID-19. Study-wide context: Samples came from the United States, Italy and Spain, spanning acute and convalescent COVID-19.

The table lists this clone with a count of one. Participants' reported clinical history set cohort assignment. A PCR-confirmed or clinician-diagnosed COVID-19 case had contacted exposed participants within 2 weeks of entry. TCRdb's table, derived via immunoSEQ multiplex PCR, lists solely in-frame clones and lacks some. This table holds about 280,000 clones, about four fifths found once. The CDR3 length is 11 residues. Germline CDR1 SGHRS, CDR2 YFSETQ. Trimming removed 4 bases at V and 12 bases at J, with 10 bases between. This TCR was recovered from a man in his forties or fifties who had been exposed to COVID-19. The sample was PBMCs or T cells enriched from blood (not recorded which). This sequence joins TRBV5-1 and TRBJ1-4; a possible D gene is TRBD1 (5 bases). CDR3 nucleotides: TGCGCCAGCAGCGGACGACAGCAACTGTTTTTT. Encoded protein: CASSGRQQLFF.